The T cell receptor beta chain under discussion was sequenced for a study of T cells in Graves' hyperthyroidism and ophthalmopathy. The V end lost 1 base, the J end lost 4 bases, and 14 bases lay between the germline ends. Per germline, CDR1 SGHVS and CDR2 FQNEAQ. The CDR3 length is 16 residues. This clonotype was seen a handful of times. RNA transcripts served as the template for amplifying TCR beta CDR3 regions. TCR CDR3 underwent first-round RT-PCR with the HTBI primer set. TCRdb re-called the multiplex PCR reads with MiXCR, one entry per CDR3 protein. The sample lists approximately 600,000 distinct CDR3 sequences, about 17% seen once, with less than 4.5% in the top ten.

V usage is TRBV7-8 and J usage is TRBJ2-1, with a weak D call TRBD1 (5 bases). Material for sequencing was blood. The receptor was derived from a woman aged 25 to 39 with Graves' hyperthyroidism. CDR3 DNA sequence: TGTGCCAGCAGCTTAGGGGCCCCCAGGGTATACAATGAGCAGTTCTTC. Its protein is CASSLGAPRVYNEQFF.